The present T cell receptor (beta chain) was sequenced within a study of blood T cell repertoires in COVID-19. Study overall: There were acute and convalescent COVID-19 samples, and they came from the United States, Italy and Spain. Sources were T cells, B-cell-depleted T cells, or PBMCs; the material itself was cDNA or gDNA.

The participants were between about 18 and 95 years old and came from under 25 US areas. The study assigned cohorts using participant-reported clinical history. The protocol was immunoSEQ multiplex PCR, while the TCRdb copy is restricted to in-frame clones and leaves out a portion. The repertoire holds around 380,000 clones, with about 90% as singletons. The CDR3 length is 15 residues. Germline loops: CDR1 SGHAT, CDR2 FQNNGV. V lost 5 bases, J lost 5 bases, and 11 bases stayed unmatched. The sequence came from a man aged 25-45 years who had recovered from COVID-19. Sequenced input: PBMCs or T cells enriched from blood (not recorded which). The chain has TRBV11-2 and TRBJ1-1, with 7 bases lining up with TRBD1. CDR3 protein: CASSRQGGGRTEAFF. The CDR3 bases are TGTGCCAGCAGCCGTCAAGGGGGCGGTCGAACTGAAGCTTTCTTT.